Listed here are 6 T cell receptor beta chains from one sample, sequenced in a study of T cells in localized non-small cell lung cancer (dated by TCRdb to the early 2020s). Library creation used the immunoSEQ multiplex PCR assay. TCRdb took this table from immuneACCESS and kept in-frame rearrangements with V and J called. Such tables lack part of the clones; where checked against another copy, unresolved V genes explain under half of the gap, and the rest is unexplained. The sample records fewer than 100,000 clones, approximately 88% of which are singletons. Clones ranked in the top ten supply about 15% of the sample. The source material was peripheral blood, sampled before any cancer treatment. These receptors originate from a man aged 35-75 years with stage I squamous cell lung carcinoma.

This clone was detected only a few times. The chain is built from TRBV11-2 and TRBJ2-1; possibly TRBD1 for D (5 bases). Germline loops: CDR1 SGHAT, CDR2 FQNNGV. The V end lost 5 bases, the J end lost 10 bases, and 9 bases lay between the germline ends. This CDR3 contains 11 residues. The CDR3 sequence: CASSPGIEQFF. CDR3 nucleotides: TGTGCCAGCAGCCCAGGGATAGAGCAGTTCTTC. Based on the CDR3 plus reference TRBV11-2 and TRBJ2-1, the full variable domain is EAGVAQSPRYKIIEKRQSVAFWCNPISGHATLYWYQQILGQGPKLLIQFQNNGVVDDSQLPKDRFSAERLKGVDSTLKIQPAKLEDSAVYLCASSPGIEQFFGPGTRLTVL.

The genes are TRBV5-4 and TRBJ1-3; D perhaps matches TRBD1 (6 bases). The CDR3 length is 15 residues. Germline CDR1 is SGHNT and CDR2 is YYREEE (reference sequence). With 4 bases removed from V and 1 base from J, the gap between germline ends came to 12 bases. CDR3 DNA: TGTGCCAGCAGCCCTGGACAGTCGTCTGGAAACACCATATATTTT. This sequence encodes CASSPGQSSGNTIYF.

The rearrangement links TRBV4-1 to TRBJ1-5; 8 bases align to TRBD1. CDR1 MGHRA and CDR2 YSYEKL come from the germline V gene. The CDR3 covers 14 residues. V dropped 4 bases and J dropped 5; count of bases not matched to a gene: 4. The chain's CDR3 is CASSPDRGDQPQHF. The CDR3 coding sequence is TGCGCCAGCAGCCCCGACAGGGGCGATCAGCCCCAGCATTTT.

V and J are TRBV25-1 and TRBJ1-4; 9 nucleotides match TRBD1. This CDR3 has 15 amino acids. Germline V CDR1 and CDR2: MGHDK, SYGVNS. After removal of 5 bases from V and 8 bases from J, the junction contained 9 bases not matched to a gene. The CDR3 sequence: CASSHPGQGREKLFF. Here the CDR3 DNA reads TGTGCCAGCAGTCACCCGGGACAGGGTAGAGAAAAACTGTTTTTT.

The genes are TRBV29-1 and TRBJ1-2; D might be TRBD1 (6 bases). V was cut by 5 bases and J by 3 bases, with 13 bases left in between. The CDR3 runs 13 residues. Germline V gene lookup returns CDR1 SQVTM and CDR2 ANQGSEA. The CDR3 DNA is TGCAGCGTTTCCGGACAGCTATACTATGGCTACACCTTC. This translates into CSVSGQLYYGYTF.

The chain links TRBV7-2 to TRBJ1-2; 9 bases are a match to TRBD1. Germline assignment: CDR1 SGHTA and CDR2 FQGNSA. This CDR3 region has 13 residues. V was pared by 5 bases and J by 4 bases, with 2 bases of the junction left unmatched. The CDR3 coding sequence is TGTGCCAGCAGCCTGGGACAGGGCTATGGCTACACCTTC. Translation gives CASSLGQGYGYTF. Based on the CDR3 plus reference TRBV7-2 and TRBJ1-2, the full variable domain is GAGVSQSPSNKVTEKGKDVELRCDPISGHTALYWYRQSLGQGLEFLIYFQGNSAPDKSGLPSDRFSAERTGGSVSTLTIQRTQQEDSAVYLCASSLGQGYGYTFGSGTRLTVV.